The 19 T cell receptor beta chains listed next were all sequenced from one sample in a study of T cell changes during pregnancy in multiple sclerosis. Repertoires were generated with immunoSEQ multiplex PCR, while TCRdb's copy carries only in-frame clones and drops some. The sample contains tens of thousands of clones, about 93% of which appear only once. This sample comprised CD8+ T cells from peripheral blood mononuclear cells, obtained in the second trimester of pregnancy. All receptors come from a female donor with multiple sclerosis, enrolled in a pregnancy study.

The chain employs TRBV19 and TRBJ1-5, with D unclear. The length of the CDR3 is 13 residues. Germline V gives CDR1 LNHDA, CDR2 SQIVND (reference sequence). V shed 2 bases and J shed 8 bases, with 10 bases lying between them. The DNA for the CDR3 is TGTGCCAGTAGTATATGGACGCGGGAGCCCCAGCATTTT. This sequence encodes CASSIWTREPQHF.

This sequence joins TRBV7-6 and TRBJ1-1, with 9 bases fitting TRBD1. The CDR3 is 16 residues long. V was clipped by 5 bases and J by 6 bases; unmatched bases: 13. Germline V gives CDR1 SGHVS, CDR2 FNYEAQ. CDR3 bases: TGTGCCAGCAGCCTCCAGACAGGGGGAAACCTCCCTGAAGCTTTCTTT. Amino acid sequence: CASSLQTGGNLPEAFF.

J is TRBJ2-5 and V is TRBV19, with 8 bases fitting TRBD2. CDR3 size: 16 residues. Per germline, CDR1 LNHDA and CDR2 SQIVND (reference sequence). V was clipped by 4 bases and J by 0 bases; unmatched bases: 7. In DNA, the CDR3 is TGTGCCAGTAGTAGGGAGGGACTAGACGACCAAGAGACCCAGTACTTC. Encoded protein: CASSREGLDDQETQYF. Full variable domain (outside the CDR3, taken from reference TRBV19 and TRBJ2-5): DGGITQSPKYLFRKEGQNVTLSCEQNLNHDAMYWYRQDPGQGLRLIYYSQIVNDFQKGDIAEGYSVSREKKESFPLTVTSAQKNPTAFYLCASSREGLDDQETQYFGPGTRLLVL.

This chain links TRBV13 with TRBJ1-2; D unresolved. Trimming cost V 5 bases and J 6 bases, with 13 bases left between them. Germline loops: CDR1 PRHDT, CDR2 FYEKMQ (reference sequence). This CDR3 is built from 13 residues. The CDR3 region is CASSPDGVHGYTF. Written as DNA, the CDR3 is TGTGCCAGCAGCCCCGACGGGGTCCATGGCTACACCTTC.

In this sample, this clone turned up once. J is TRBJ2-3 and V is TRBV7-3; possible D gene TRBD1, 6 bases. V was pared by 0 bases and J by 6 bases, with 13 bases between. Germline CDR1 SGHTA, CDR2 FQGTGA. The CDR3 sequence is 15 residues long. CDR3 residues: CASSLTRTGGDTQYF. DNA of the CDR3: TGTGCCAGCAGCTTAACCCGGACTGGGGGCGATACGCAGTATTTT. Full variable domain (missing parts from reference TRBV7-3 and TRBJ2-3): GAGVSQTPSNKVTEKGKYVELRCDPISGHTALYWYRQSLGQGPEFLIYFQGTGAADDSGLPNDRFFAVRPEGSVSTLKIQRTERGDSAVYLCASSLTRTGGDTQYFGPGTRLTVL.

The CDR3: CASSLEAYPNYGYTF. The CDR3 region has the DNA TGTGCCAGCAGCTTAGAAGCCTATCCCAACTATGGCTACACCTTC. The V call is TRBV7-9, the J call TRBJ1-2; no clear D. The V gene lost 1 base and the J gene lost 2 bases, with 11 bases spanning the gap. The germline CDR1 and CDR2 sequences are SEHNR and FQNEAQ (reference sequence). This CDR3 spans 15 amino acids.

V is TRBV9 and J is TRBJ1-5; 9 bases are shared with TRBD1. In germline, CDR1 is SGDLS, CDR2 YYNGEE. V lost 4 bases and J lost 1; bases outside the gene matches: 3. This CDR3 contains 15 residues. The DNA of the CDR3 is TGTGCCAGCAGCCCCGGGACAGGGAGCAATCAGCCCCAGCATTTT. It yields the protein CASSPGTGSNQPQHF.

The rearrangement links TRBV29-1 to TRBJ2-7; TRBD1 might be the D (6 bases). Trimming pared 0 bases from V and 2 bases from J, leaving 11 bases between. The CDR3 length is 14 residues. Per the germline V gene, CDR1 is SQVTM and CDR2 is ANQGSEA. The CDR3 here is CSVEEGTPTYEQYF. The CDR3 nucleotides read TGCAGCGTTGAAGAGGGGACACCCACCTACGAGCAGTACTTC.

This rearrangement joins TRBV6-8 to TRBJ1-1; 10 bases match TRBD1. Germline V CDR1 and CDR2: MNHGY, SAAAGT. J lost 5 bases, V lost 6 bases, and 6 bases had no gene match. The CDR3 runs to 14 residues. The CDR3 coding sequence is TGTGCCAGCAGCCTGGACAGGGGGAAGACTGAAGCTTTCTTT. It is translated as CASSLDRGKTEAFF.

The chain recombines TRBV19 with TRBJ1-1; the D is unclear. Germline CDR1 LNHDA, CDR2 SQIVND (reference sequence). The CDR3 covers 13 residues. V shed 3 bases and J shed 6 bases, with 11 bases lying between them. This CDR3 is CASSMRVGAEAFF. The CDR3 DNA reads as TGTGCCAGTAGTATGAGGGTTGGCGCTGAAGCTTTCTTT.

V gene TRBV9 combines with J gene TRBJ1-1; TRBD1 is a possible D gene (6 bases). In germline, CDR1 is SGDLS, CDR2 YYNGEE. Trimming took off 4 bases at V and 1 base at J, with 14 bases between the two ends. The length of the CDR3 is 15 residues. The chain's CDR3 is CASSPQAGANTEAFF. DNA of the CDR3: TGTGCCAGCAGCCCCCAGGCAGGGGCGAACACTGAAGCTTTCTTT.

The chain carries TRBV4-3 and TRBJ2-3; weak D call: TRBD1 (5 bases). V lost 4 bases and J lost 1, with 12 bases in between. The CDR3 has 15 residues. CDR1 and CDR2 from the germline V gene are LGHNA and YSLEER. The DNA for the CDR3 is TGCGCCAGCAGCCCTGGAACAGGAGGCACAGATACGCAGTATTTT. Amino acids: CASSPGTGGTDTQYF.

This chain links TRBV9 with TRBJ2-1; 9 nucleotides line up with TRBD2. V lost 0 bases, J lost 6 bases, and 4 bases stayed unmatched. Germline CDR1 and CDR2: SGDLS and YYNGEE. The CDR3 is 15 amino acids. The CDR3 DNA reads TGTGCCAGCAGCGTAGTGGCTAGCGGGACCAATGAGCAGTTCTTC. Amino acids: CASSVVASGTNEQFF.

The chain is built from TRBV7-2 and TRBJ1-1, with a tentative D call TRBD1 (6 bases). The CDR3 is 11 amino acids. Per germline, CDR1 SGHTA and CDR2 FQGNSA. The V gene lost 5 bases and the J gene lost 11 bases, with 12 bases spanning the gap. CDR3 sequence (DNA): TGTGCCAGCAGCAAACAGGGTTTGGCTTTCTTT. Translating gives CASSKQGLAFF.

The CDR3 region has the DNA TGCGCCAGCAGCTTGGACAGCATATTGAACACTGAAGCTTTCTTT. It codes for CASSLDSILNTEAFF. V is TRBV5-1 and J is TRBJ1-1; D is ambiguous. Trimming cost V 0 bases and J 0 bases, with 9 bases left between them. CDR1 and CDR2 from the germline V gene are SGHRS and YFSETQ. This CDR3 region has 15 residues.

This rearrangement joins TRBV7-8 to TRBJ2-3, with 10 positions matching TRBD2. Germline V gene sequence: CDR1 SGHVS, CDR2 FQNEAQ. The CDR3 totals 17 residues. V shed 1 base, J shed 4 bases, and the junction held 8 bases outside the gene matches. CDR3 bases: TGTGCCAGCAGCTTAGAGGGGAGCGGGAGGGACTCAGATACGCAGTATTTT. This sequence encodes CASSLEGSGRDSDTQYF.

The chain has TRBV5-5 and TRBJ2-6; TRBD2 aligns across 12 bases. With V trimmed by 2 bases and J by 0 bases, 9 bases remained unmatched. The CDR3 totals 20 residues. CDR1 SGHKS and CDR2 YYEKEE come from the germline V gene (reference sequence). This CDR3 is CASSFRPSGRATSGANVLTF. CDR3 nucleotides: TGTGCCAGCAGCTTTCGGCCTAGCGGGAGGGCCACCTCTGGGGCCAACGTCCTGACTTTC. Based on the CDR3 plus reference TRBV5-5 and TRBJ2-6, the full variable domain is DAGVTQSPTHLIKTRGQQVTLRCSPISGHKSVSWYQQVLGQGPQFIFQYYEKEERGRGNFPDRFSARQFPNYSSELNVNALLLGDSALYLCASSFRPSGRATSGANVLTFGAGSRLTVL.

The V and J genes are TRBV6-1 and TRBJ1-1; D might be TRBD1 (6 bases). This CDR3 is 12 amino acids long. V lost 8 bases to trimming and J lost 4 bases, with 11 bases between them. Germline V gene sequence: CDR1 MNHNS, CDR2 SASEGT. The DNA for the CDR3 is TGTGCCAGCCTGACAGGAGGCACTGAAGCTTTCTTT. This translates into CASLTGGTEAFF.

CDR3 nucleotide sequence: TGTGCCAGCAGTGATCGGGATCAGCCCCAGCATTTT. It translates to CASSDRDQPQHF. The chain links TRBV2 to TRBJ1-5; no definite D call. Trimming pared 3 bases from V and 5 bases from J, leaving 5 bases between. This CDR3 comprises 12 residues. Germline V gene data show CDR1 as SNHLY and CDR2 as FYNNEI. The variable domain in full, with the rest retrieved from reference TRBV2 and TRBJ1-5, is EPEVTQTPSHQVTQMGQEVILRCVPISNHLYFYWYRQILGQKVEFLVSFYNNEISEKSEIFDDQFSVERPDGSNFTLKIRSTKLEDSAMYFCASSDRDQPQHFGDGTRLSIL.